These T cell receptor beta chains were read from a single sample in a study of siplizumab effects on memory and regulatory T cells. Sequencing used immunoSEQ multiplex PCR; TCRdb keeps in-frame clones, though not all of them. The sample records some 63,000 clones, about 96% being singletons. The sequenced sample was naive CD8+ T cells sorted from blood. All receptors derive from a human donor in good health. CDR3s include the opening cysteine and the closing phenylalanine or tryptophan. A row's size may be missing; if present it is once, few, many or a size class.

j_gene: TRBJ2-7; v_gene: TRBV4-1; abundance: NA; CDR3aa: CASSQDYRLTSYEQYF
j_gene: TRBJ1-3; v_gene: TRBV5-6; abundance: NA; CDR3aa: CASSSGGSGNTIYF
j_gene: TRBJ1-6; v_gene: TRBV7-6; abundance: once; CDR3aa: CASTSGVYNSPLHF
j_gene: TRBJ2-7; v_gene: TRBV19; abundance: once; CDR3aa: CASSIFGQGGDEQYF
j_gene: TRBJ2-7; v_gene: TRBV9; abundance: NA; CDR3aa: CASSVDGSGLSSYEQYF
j_gene: TRBJ2-5; v_gene: TRBV4-1; abundance: once; CDR3aa: CASSQGTSVETQYF
j_gene: TRBJ2-5; v_gene: TRBV7-3; abundance: NA; CDR3aa: CASQQSGAEGTQYF
j_gene: TRBJ2-7; v_gene: TRBV11-2; abundance: NA; CDR3aa: CASSTRTAYEQYF
j_gene: TRBJ1-6; v_gene: TRBV5-6; abundance: NA; CDR3aa: CASSFGLTESSPLHF
j_gene: TRBJ2-7; v_gene: TRBV28; abundance: NA; CDR3aa: CASSSGAYEQYF
j_gene: TRBJ2-2; v_gene: TRBV28; abundance: NA; CDR3aa: CASSFLTSGDTGELFF
j_gene: TRBJ1-6; v_gene: TRBV6-1; abundance: few; CDR3aa: CASSEVGGVGNSPLHF
j_gene: TRBJ2-1; v_gene: TRBV4-1; abundance: NA; CDR3aa: CASSHTGTSGGNEQFF
j_gene: TRBJ2-7; v_gene: TRBV4-3; abundance: NA; CDR3aa: CASSQDVGTGSYEQYF
j_gene: TRBJ1-1; v_gene: TRBV4-1; abundance: NA; CDR3aa: CASMGVGTEAFF
j_gene: TRBJ1-1; v_gene: TRBV6-1; abundance: NA; CDR3aa: CASSEMDTEAFF
j_gene: TRBJ1-3; v_gene: TRBV4-3; abundance: NA; CDR3aa: CASSQEGQVYSGNTIYF
j_gene: TRBJ1-1; v_gene: TRBV9; abundance: NA; CDR3aa: CASNPSGGTEAFF
j_gene: TRBJ1-3; v_gene: TRBV4-1; abundance: once; CDR3aa: CASSEDGRVAGNTIYF
j_gene: TRBJ1-1; v_gene: TRBV20-1; abundance: NA; CDR3aa: CSASSYTEAFF
j_gene: TRBJ2-1; v_gene: TRBV11-2; abundance: NA; CDR3aa: CASSLLAGANNEQFF
j_gene: TRBJ2-7; v_gene: TRBV27; abundance: NA; CDR3aa: CASSSGAGSYEQYF
j_gene: TRBJ2-5; v_gene: TRBV28; abundance: NA; CDR3aa: CASSPASFRETQYF
j_gene: TRBJ1-2; v_gene: TRBV6-6; abundance: NA; CDR3aa: CASSPGQGVLVGYTF
j_gene: TRBJ2-1; v_gene: TRBV4-1; abundance: NA; CDR3aa: CASSQDISGEYNEQFF
j_gene: TRBJ2-3; v_gene: TRBV6-6; abundance: once; CDR3aa: CASRRAYEGPTDTQYF
j_gene: TRBJ1-2; v_gene: TRBV7-3; abundance: NA; CDR3aa: CASSLGVGVPMNGYTF
j_gene: TRBJ2-1; v_gene: TRBV25-1; abundance: NA; CDR3aa: CASSAAEDRGYNEQFF
j_gene: TRBJ2-3; v_gene: TRBV7-3; abundance: NA; CDR3aa: CASSSSSGGTTDTQYF
j_gene: TRBJ1-2; v_gene: TRBV9; abundance: NA; CDR3aa: CASSVGGSSYGYTF
j_gene: TRBJ1-2; v_gene: TRBV19; abundance: NA; CDR3aa: CASSIQGSGYGYTF
j_gene: TRBJ1-2; v_gene: TRBV4-3; abundance: NA; CDR3aa: CASSSRVSRDGYTF
j_gene: TRBJ1-2; v_gene: TRBV7-9; abundance: NA; CDR3aa: CASSLESNYGYTF
j_gene: TRBJ1-1; v_gene: TRBV7-3; abundance: NA; CDR3aa: CASSPQGNTEAFF
j_gene: TRBJ2-5; v_gene: TRBV6-5; abundance: NA; CDR3aa: CASSPSGSGKETQYF
j_gene: TRBJ2-5; v_gene: TRBV6-5; abundance: NA; CDR3aa: CASSYDAETQYF
j_gene: TRBJ1-1; v_gene: TRBV5-4; abundance: NA; CDR3aa: CASRFGGTEAFF
j_gene: TRBJ2-1; v_gene: TRBV9; abundance: NA; CDR3aa: CASSAIGGPQSLNEQFF
j_gene: TRBJ1-1; v_gene: TRBV15; abundance: NA; CDR3aa: CATSMGTGLYTEAFF
j_gene: TRBJ2-3; v_gene: TRBV6-8; abundance: NA; CDR3aa: CASTPGLGRDTQYF
j_gene: TRBJ2-1; v_gene: TRBV6-5; abundance: NA; CDR3aa: CASSFGTNNEQFF
j_gene: TRBJ2-3; v_gene: TRBV11-2; abundance: NA; CDR3aa: CASSLTGGRSHTDTQYF
j_gene: TRBJ1-5; v_gene: TRBV15; abundance: NA; CDR3aa: CATRGTGSNFWGNQPQHF
j_gene: TRBJ2-7; v_gene: TRBV2; abundance: NA; CDR3aa: CASGGPEQYF
j_gene: TRBJ1-5; v_gene: TRBV2; abundance: once; CDR3aa: CASSDPDRGSNQPQHF
j_gene: TRBJ1-1; v_gene: TRBV4-1; abundance: NA; CDR3aa: CASSQSYTEAFF
j_gene: TRBJ2-1; v_gene: TRBV5-4; abundance: NA; CDR3aa: CASSASGGAMGEQFF
j_gene: TRBJ2-3; v_gene: TRBV29-1; abundance: NA; CDR3aa: CSVEAPDRLGADTQYF
j_gene: TRBJ1-1; v_gene: TRBV28; abundance: few; CDR3aa: CASSLLGTEAFF
j_gene: TRBJ1-3; v_gene: TRBV4-1; abundance: NA; CDR3aa: CASSLASTASGNTIYF
j_gene: TRBJ2-2; v_gene: TRBV7-8; abundance: NA; CDR3aa: CASSSPDRGGTGELFF
j_gene: TRBJ2-7; v_gene: TRBV5-6; abundance: NA; CDR3aa: CASSGDRVGSYEQYF
j_gene: TRBJ2-1; v_gene: TRBV9; abundance: NA; CDR3aa: CASTQGTTSYNEQFF
j_gene: TRBJ2-7; v_gene: TRBV4-2; abundance: NA; CDR3aa: CASSQDQDTPYEQYF
j_gene: TRBJ1-2; v_gene: TRBV7-9; abundance: NA; CDR3aa: CASSFRDSNYGYTF